This TCR beta chain originates from a study of Graves' ophthalmopathy and Graves' hyperthyroidism. The wider study: Peripheral blood sampling preceded any treatment and occurred at initial diagnosis. The study's findings and limits: Sensitivity reached more than 70% and specificity about 73% when the model predicted ophthalmopathy progression.

Amplification of TCR beta CDR3 regions used RNA transcripts. RT-PCR in the first round used HTBI primers; a second-round multiplex PCR followed. TCRdb redid the calling of the multiplex PCR reads with MiXCR, one entry per CDR3 protein. The repertoire consists of about 380,000 distinct CDR3 sequences, with approximately 15% occurring once and the leading ten covering around 7%. The CDR3 spans 13 residues. V was shortened by 6 bases and J by 0 bases, with 6 bases between the two germline ends. Germline CDR1 LNHDA, CDR2 SQIVND (reference sequence). Aged 18 to 65, hyperthyroidism patients had been newly diagnosed, with under 2 months' duration. Orbital computed tomography and thyroid ultrasound, along with TRAb, serum thyroxine and clinical symptoms, underpinned diagnosis. A note on this clonotype: Its antigen is currently unknown.

The source of this sequence is a woman between 18 and 29 years old with stable Graves' hyperthyroidism. The V call is TRBV19, the J call TRBJ2-4; D not resolved. The specimen sequenced was peripheral blood. CDR3 residues: CASRTLAKNIQYF. CDR3 nucleotide sequence: TGTGCCAGTAGGACCCTAGCCAAAAACATTCAGTACTTC.